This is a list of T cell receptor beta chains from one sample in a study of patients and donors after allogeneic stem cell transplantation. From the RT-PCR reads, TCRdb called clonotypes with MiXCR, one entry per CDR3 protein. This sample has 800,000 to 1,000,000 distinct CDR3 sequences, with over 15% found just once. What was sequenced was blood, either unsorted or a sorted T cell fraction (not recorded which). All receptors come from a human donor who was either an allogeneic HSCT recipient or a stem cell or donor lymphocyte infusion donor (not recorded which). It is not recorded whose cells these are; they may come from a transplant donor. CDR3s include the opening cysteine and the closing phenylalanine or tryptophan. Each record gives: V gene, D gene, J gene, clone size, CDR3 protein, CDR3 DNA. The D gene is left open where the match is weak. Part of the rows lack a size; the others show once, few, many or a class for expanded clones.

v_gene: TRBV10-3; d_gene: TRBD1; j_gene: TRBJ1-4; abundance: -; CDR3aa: CAINQGDNEKLFF; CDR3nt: TGTGCCATTAATCAGGGGGATAATGAAAAACTGTTTTTT
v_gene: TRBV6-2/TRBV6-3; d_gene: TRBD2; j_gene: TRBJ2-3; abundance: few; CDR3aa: CASSYRGLAGGVTDTQYF; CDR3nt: TGTGCCAGCAGTTATCGCGGACTAGCGGGGGGGGTCACAGATACGCAGTATTTT
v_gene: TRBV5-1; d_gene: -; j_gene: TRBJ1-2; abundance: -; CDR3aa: CASSPVQGIGGYTF; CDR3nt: TGCGCCAGCAGCCCAGTACAGGGAATAGGAGGCTACACCTTC
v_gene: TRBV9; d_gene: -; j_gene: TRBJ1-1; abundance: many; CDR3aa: CASSRAGFYMNTEAFF; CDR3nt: TGTGCCAGCAGCCGGGCAGGCTTTTACATGAACACTGAAGCTTTCTTT
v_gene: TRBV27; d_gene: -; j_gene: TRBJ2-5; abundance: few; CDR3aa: CASSGGAISQETQYF; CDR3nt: TGTGCCAGCAGTGGGGGGGCCATCTCGCAGGAGACCCAGTACTTC
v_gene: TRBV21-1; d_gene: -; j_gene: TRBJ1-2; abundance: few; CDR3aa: CASSPQKADTGRYGYTF; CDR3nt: TGTGCCAGCAGCCCCCAGAAGGCGGACACAGGTCGCTATGGCTACACCTTC
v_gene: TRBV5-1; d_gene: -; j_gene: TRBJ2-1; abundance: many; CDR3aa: CASSLGGDEQFF; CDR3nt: TGTGCCAGCAGCTTAGGGGGAGATGAGCAGTTCTTC
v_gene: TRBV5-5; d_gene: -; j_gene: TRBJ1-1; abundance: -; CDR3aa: CASSFRVGITEAFF; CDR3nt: TGTGCCAGCAGCTTCCGAGTGGGGATCACTGAAGCTTTCTTT
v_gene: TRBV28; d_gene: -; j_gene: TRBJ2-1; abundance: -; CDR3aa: CASSPLLRNEQFF; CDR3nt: TGTGCCAGCAGTCCGCTCTTGAGGAATGAGCAGTTCTTC
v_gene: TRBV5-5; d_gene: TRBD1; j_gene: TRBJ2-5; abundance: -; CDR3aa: CASSRRTGMVETQYF; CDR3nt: TGTGCCAGCAGCCGTCGGACAGGAATGGTTGAGACCCAGTACTTC
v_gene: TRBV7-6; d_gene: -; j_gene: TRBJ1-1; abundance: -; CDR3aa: CASSLKGGHTEAFF; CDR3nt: TGTGCCAGCAGCTTAAAGGGGGGCCACACTGAAGCTTTCTTT
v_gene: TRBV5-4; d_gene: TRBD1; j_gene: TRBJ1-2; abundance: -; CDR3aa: CASSLARVRTGANYGYTF; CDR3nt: TGTGCCAGCAGCTTGGCCCGAGTCCGGACAGGGGCCAACTATGGCTACACCTTC
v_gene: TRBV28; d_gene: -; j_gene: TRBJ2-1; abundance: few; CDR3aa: CASSSYLSSYNEQFF; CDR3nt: TGTGCCAGCAGTTCGTACTTGAGCTCCTACAATGAGCAGTTCTTC
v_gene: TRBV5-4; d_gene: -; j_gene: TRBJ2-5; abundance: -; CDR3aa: CASSKAVADQETQYF; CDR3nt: TGTGCCAGCAGCAAAGCCGTAGCGGACCAAGAGACCCAGTACTTC
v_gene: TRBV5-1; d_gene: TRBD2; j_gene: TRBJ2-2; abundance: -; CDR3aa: CATGGTTPGELFF; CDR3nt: TGCGCCACCGGGGGGACGACCCCCGGGGAGCTGTTTTTT
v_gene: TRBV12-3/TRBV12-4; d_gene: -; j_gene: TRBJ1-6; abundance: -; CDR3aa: CASSLALRNSPLHF; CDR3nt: TGTGCCAGCAGTTTAGCTCTCAGGAATTCACCCCTCCACTTT
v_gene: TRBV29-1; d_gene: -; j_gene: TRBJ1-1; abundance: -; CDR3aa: CSVEFRSGRGNTEAFF; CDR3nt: TGCAGCGTTGAATTCCGCTCTGGGCGGGGGAACACTGAAGCTTTCTTT
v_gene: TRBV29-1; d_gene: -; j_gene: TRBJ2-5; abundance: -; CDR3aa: CSVRTLLVETQYF; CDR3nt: TGCAGCGTACGTACTTTGTTGGTGGAGACCCAGTACTTC
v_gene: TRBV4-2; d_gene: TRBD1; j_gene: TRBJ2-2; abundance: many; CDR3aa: CASSQTGTANTGELFF; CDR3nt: TGTGCCAGCAGCCAAACCGGGACAGCGAACACCGGGGAGCTGTTTTTT
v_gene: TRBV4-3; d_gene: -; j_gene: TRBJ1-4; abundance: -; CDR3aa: CASSQDQATNEKLFF; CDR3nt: TGCGCCAGCAGCCAAGATCAGGCAACTAATGAAAAACTGTTTTTT
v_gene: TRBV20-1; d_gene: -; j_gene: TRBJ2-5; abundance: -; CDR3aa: CSARTFRLGETQYF; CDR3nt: TGCAGTGCTAGGACCTTCAGGCTTGGGGAGACCCAGTACTTC
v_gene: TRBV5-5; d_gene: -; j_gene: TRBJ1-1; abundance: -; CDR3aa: CASSGEQHTEAFF; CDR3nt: TGTGCCAGCAGCGGAGAACAGCACACTGAAGCTTTCTTT
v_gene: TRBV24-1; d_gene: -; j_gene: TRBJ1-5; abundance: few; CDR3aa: CATSDSGNQPQHF; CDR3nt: TGTGCCACCAGTGATTCAGGCAATCAGCCCCAGCATTTT
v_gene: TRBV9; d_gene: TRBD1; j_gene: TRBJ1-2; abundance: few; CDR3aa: CASSVGTGDPGRYGYTF; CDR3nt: TGTGCCAGCAGCGTAGGGACAGGCGATCCCGGAAGGTATGGCTACACCTTC
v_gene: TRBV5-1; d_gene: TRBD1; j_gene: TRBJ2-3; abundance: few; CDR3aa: CASSWDRGQGTQYF; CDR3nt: TGCGCCAGCAGTTGGGACAGGGGGCAGGGTACGCAGTATTTT
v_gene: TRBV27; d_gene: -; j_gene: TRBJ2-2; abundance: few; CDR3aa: CASSPIHRGELFF; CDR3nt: TGTGCCAGCAGTCCCATACACCGTGGGGAGCTGTTTTTT
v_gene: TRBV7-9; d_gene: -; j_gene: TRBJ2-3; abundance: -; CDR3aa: CASSQGDKRELSDTQYF; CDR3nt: TGTGCCAGCAGCCAAGGGGACAAGCGGGAACTTTCAGATACGCAGTATTTT
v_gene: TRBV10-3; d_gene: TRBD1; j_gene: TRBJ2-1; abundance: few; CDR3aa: CAISSWDRGDNEQFF; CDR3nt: TGTGCCATCAGTTCTTGGGACAGGGGCGACAATGAGCAGTTCTTC
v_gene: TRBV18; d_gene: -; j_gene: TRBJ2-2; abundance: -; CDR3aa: CASSPSDYTNTGELFF; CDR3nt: TGTGCCAGCTCACCCTCGGACTATACGAACACCGGGGAGCTGTTTTTT
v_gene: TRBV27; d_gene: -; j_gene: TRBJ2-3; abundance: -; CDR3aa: CASSFLARGLMDTQYF; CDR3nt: TGTGCCAGCAGCTTTCTTGCCCGGGGTCTCATGGATACGCAGTATTTT
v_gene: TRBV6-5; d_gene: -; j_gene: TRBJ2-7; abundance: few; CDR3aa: CASSYSREPSYEQYF; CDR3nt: TGTGCCAGCAGTTACTCGCGGGAACCCTCCTACGAGCAGTACTTC
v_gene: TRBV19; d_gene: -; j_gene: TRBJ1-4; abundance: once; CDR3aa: CASSIAAPGTVRF; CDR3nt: TGTGCCAGTAGTATAGCCGCCCCCGGGACCGTTCGTTTT
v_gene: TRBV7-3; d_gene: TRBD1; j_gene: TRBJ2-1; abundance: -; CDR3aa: CASSENRGNEQFF; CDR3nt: TGTGCCAGCAGCGAAAACAGGGGTAATGAGCAGTTCTTC
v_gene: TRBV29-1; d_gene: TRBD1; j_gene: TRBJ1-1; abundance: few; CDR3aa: CSVLASTGVGEAFF; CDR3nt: TGCAGCGTCCTCGCCTCTACAGGGGTGGGTGAAGCTTTCTTT
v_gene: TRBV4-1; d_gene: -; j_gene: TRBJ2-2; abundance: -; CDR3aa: CASSPPLGTGELFF; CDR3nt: TGCGCCAGCAGCCCCCCCCTGGGGACCGGGGAGCTGTTTTTT
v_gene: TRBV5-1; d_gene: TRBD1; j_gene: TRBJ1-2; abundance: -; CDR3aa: CASSFGGQANNYGYTF; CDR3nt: TGCGCCAGCAGCTTCGGAGGACAGGCAAATAACTATGGCTACACCTTC
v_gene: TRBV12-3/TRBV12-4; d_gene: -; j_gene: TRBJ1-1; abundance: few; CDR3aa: CASSLPRTAMNTEAFF; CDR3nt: TGTGCCAGCAGTTTACCCAGGACGGCCATGAACACTGAAGCTTTCTTT
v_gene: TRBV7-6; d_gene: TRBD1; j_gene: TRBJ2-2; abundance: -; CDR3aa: CASSLAKTGGVTGELFF; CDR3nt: TGTGCCAGCAGCTTAGCTAAGACAGGGGGTGTCACCGGGGAGCTGTTTTTT
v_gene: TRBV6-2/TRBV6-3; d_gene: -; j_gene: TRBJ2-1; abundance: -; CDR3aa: CASSYPPGTLKYNEQFF; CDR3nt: TGTGCCAGCAGTTACCCGCCGGGTACACTAAAATACAATGAGCAGTTCTTC
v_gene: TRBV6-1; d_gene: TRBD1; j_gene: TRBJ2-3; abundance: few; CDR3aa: CASRTGDDTQYF; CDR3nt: TGTGCCAGCAGGACAGGGGACGATACGCAGTATTTT
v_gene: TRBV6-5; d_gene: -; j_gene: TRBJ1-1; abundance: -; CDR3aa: CASSYFQGHTEAFF; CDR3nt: TGTGCCAGCAGTTACTTTCAGGGTCACACTGAAGCTTTCTTT
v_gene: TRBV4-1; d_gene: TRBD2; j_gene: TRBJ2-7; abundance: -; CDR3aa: CWRSRALAGSTYEQYF; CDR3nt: TGCTGGCGCAGCCGGGCTCTAGCGGGATCAACCTACGAGCAGTACTTC
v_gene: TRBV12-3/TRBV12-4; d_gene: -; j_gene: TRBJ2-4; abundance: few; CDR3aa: CATSSYGGKNIQYF; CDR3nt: TGTGCCACCTCTAGCTATGGGGGAAAAAACATTCAGTACTTC
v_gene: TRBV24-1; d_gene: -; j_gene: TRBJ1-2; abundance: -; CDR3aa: CATSDLRYGYTF; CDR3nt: TGTGCCACCAGTGACTTAAGATATGGCTACACCTTC
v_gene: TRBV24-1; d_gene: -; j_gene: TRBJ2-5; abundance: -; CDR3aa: CATSETDSQETQYF; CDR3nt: TGTGCCACCAGTGAGACCGACAGCCAAGAGACCCAGTACTTC
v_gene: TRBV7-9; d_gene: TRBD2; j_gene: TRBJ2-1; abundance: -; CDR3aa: CASRLSAGVNEQFF; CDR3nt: TGTGCCAGCAGACTCTCAGCGGGAGTCAATGAGCAGTTCTTC
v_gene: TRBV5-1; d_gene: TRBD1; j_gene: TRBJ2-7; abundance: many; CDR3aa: CASSPGQGAYEQYF; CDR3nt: TGTGCCAGCAGCCCGGGACAGGGGGCCTACGAGCAGTACTTC
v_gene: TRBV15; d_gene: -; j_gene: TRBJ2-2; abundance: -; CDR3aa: CATSRENLPGELFF; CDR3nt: TGTGCCACCAGCAGAGAAAACCTGCCCGGGGAGCTGTTTTTT
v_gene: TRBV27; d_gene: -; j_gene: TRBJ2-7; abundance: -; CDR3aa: CASSITLAASSYEQYF; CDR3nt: TGTGCCAGCAGTATCACACTAGCCGCCAGCTCCTACGAGCAGTACTTC
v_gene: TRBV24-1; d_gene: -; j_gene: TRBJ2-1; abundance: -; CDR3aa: CARNDNEQFF; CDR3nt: TGTGCCAGGAACGACAATGAGCAGTTCTTC
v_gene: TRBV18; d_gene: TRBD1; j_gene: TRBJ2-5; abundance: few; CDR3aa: CASSPQTGEETQYF; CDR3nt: TGTGCCAGCTCACCACAGACAGGGGAAGAGACCCAGTACTTC
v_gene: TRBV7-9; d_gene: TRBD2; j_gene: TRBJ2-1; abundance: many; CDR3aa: CASSPGTSGSNEQFF; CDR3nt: TGTGCCAGCAGCCCCGGGACTAGCGGGAGCAATGAGCAGTTCTTC
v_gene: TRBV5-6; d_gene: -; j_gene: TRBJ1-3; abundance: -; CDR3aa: CASNTYRSGNTIYF; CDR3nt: TGTGCCAGCAACACCTATCGGTCTGGAAACACCATATATTTT